The clone carrying this T cell receptor (beta chain) was found a few times. What it recognizes is unknown. V shed 6 bases and J 5 bases; nucleotides not matched to a gene: 10. The V gene's germline CDR1 is MNHEY and CDR2 SMNVEV (reference sequence). The CDR3 totals 15 residues. The data were obtained in a study of spatial heterogeneity in lung cancer. In the study overall: Samples were donated by 72 untreated early-stage non-small cell lung cancer patients. PBMC samples from follow-up, where available, were sequenced a median of roughly two years after resection.

TCR cDNA molecules each had a unique molecular identifier. One entry per CDR3 protein, called by TCRdb with MiXCR from the 5' RACE reads. The sample has 25,000 or so distinct CDR3 sequences, around 6% seen once. Overall study results and limits: Blood contained ubiquitous expanded tumor TCRs more at resection than at follow-up.

Time point denoted: blood at routine non-recurrence follow-up after resection. Researchers sequenced whole RNA taken from tumor, nontumor lung or frozen PBMC without sorting. The source is a male donor with early-stage non-small cell lung cancer. Sequences were derived from PBMCs, sampled at follow-up. This rearrangement joins TRBV27 to TRBJ1-2, with TRBD1 matching 9 bases. CDR3 nucleotides: TGTGCCAGCAGACCTCAGGGACAGGGCTATTATGGCTACACCTTC. Residues: CASRPQGQGYYGYTF.